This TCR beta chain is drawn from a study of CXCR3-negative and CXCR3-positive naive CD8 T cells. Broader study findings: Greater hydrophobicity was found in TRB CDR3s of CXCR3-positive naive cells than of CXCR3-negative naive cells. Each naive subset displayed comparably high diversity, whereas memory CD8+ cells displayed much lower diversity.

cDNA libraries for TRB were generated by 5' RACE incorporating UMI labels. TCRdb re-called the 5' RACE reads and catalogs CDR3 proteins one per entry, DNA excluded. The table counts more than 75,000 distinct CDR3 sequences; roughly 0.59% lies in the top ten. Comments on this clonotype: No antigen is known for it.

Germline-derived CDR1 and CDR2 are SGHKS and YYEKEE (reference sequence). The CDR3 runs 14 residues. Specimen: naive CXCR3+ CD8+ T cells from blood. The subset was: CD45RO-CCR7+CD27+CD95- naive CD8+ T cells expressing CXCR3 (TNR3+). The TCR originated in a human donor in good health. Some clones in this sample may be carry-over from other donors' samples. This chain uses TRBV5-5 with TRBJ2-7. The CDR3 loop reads CASSSGQVAYEQYF.